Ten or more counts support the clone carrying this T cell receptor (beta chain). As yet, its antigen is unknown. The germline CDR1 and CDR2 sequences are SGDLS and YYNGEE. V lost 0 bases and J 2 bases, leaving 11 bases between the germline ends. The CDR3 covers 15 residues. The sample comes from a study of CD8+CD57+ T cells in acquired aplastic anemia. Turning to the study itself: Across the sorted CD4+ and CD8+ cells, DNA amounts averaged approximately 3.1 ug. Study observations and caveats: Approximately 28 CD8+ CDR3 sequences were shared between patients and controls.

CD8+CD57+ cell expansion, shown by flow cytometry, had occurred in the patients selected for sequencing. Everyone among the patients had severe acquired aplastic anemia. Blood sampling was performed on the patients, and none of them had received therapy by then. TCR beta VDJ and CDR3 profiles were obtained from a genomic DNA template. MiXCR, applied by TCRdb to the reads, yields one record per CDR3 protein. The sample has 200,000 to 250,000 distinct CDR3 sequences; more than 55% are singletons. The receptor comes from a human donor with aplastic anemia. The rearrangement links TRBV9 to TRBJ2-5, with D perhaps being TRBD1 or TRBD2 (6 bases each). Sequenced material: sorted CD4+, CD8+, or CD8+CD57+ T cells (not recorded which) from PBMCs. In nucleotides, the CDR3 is TGTGCCAGCAGCGTAGCGGGGGCCCTACAAGAGACCCAGTACTTC. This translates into CASSVAGALQETQYF.